The subject of this entry is one T cell receptor beta chain. The data stem from a study of blood T cell repertoires in COVID-19. Assay used: immunoSEQ multiplex PCR; TCRdb lists only in-frame clones, some missing. The repertoire holds under 300,000 clones, with about 82% as singletons. The CDR3 runs 14 residues. V was cut by 5 bases and J by 4 bases, with 15 bases left in between. Germline V gene lookup returns CDR1 SEHNR and CDR2 FQNEAQ (reference sequence). Sequencing was performed on peripheral blood. The chain employs TRBV7-9 and TRBJ2-7; D is perhaps TRBD2 (6 bases). The TCR sequence derives from an elderly man with acute or convalescent COVID-19. The CDR3, as DNA: TGTGCCAGCAGCCCGGGGCTAGCGAGTTACGAGCAGTACTTC. Protein: CASSPGLASYEQYF.